This TCR beta chain was recorded in a study of cytomegalovirus exposure and HLA in healthy donors. Study-level results: Researchers had no immune exposure information except CMV serostatus available. It was approximately 160 TCR beta chains that were listed as cytomegalovirus-associated. Indistinguishability led to the exclusion of some V segments, TRBV6-2 and TRBV6-3 included.

Note on this clone: Its antigen is still unknown.

It was with 60 Vbeta and 13 Jbeta primers that the PCR ran. TCRdb's table, derived via immunoSEQ multiplex PCR, lists solely in-frame clones and lacks some. The sample lists 200,000 to 250,000 clones, roughly 89% occurring once. Per germline, CDR1 MNHNS and CDR2 SASEGT. V was clipped by 7 bases and J by 3 bases, with 10 bases between them. The CDR3 length is 13 residues. The receptor comes from a woman aged 18 to 35 in good health and CMV-seronegative. The sequencing input was PBMCs. The chain couples TRBV6-1 to TRBJ2-1; D gene uncertain. The DNA for the CDR3 is TGTGCCAGCAACTCCCGTGACTACAATGAGCAGTTCTTC. It is translated as CASNSRDYNEQFF.